These T cell receptor beta chains were read from a single sample in a study of blood T cell repertoires in COVID-19. TCRdb's table, derived via immunoSEQ multiplex PCR, lists solely in-frame clones and lacks some. The sample yields around 130,000 clones, 85% to 90% seen once. Sequences were obtained from peripheral blood. Receptor source: a man aged 50 or older with active or convalescent COVID-19. The CDR3 runs from the conserved cysteine through the conserved F or W. Fields, in order: D gene, V gene, J gene, clone size, CDR3 DNA, CDR3 protein. A D gene is named only where the DNA matches it firmly. Expanded clones get a size class; other rows say once, few or many, or leave the size out.

D gene: -; V gene: TRBV18; J gene: TRBJ2-1; clone size: -; CDR3 DNA: TGTGCCAGCAGAGGACAGCAGCTTAACAATGAGCAGTTCTTC; CDR3 protein: CASRGQQLNNEQFF
D gene: TRBD1; V gene: TRBV28; J gene: TRBJ2-7; clone size: -; CDR3 DNA: TGTGCCAGCAGTAGGGGGCTCTACCCCTACGAGCAGTACTTC; CDR3 protein: CASSRGLYPYEQYF
D gene: TRBD2; V gene: TRBV18; J gene: TRBJ2-5; clone size: -; CDR3 DNA: TGTGCCAGCTCACTAGGAGGCGGGGGGAAGACCCAGTACTTC; CDR3 protein: CASSLGGGGKTQYF
D gene: -; V gene: TRBV7-2; J gene: TRBJ1-5; clone size: -; CDR3 DNA: TGTGCCAGCAGCTTCGGGGATGTTCAGCCCCAGCATTTT; CDR3 protein: CASSFGDVQPQHF
D gene: TRBD1; V gene: TRBV19; J gene: TRBJ2-4; clone size: once; CDR3 DNA: TGTGCCAGTAGACCGGGGACAGTTACTTATCTGGCCAAAAACATTCAGTACTTC; CDR3 protein: CASRPGTVTYLAKNIQYF
D gene: -; V gene: TRBV3-1/TRBV3-2; J gene: TRBJ2-7; clone size: few; CDR3 DNA: TGTGCCAGCAGCCAATCCAGGGTGTTTTACTTC; CDR3 protein: CASSQSRVFYF
D gene: -; V gene: TRBV28; J gene: TRBJ2-3; clone size: -; CDR3 DNA: TGTGCCAGCAGTTTAGGGGGGGGCCGGGCGGATACGCAGTATTTT; CDR3 protein: CASSLGGGRADTQYF
D gene: -; V gene: TRBV2; J gene: TRBJ2-2; clone size: -; CDR3 DNA: TGTGCCAGCTCTTACGGGGCGAACACCGGGGAGCTGTTTTTT; CDR3 protein: CASSYGANTGELFF
D gene: -; V gene: TRBV7-2; J gene: TRBJ1-3; clone size: -; CDR3 DNA: TGTGCCAGCAGCTTAGAATTGAGCTCTGGAAACACCATATATTTT; CDR3 protein: CASSLELSSGNTIYF
D gene: -; V gene: TRBV5-1; J gene: TRBJ2-2; clone size: -; CDR3 DNA: TGCGCCAGCAGCTTGGTGGCAGACACCGGGGAGCTGTTTTTT; CDR3 protein: CASSLVADTGELFF
D gene: -; V gene: TRBV24-1; J gene: TRBJ2-3; clone size: -; CDR3 DNA: TGTGCCACCAGTGGGGCCCAGGGGATTCGGGGTACGCAGTATTTT; CDR3 protein: CATSGAQGIRGTQYF
D gene: TRBD2; V gene: TRBV12-3/TRBV12-4; J gene: TRBJ2-5; clone size: -; CDR3 DNA: TGTGCCAGCAGACTAGCGGTCGTGGCGACCCAGTACTTC; CDR3 protein: CASRLAVVATQYF
D gene: -; V gene: TRBV5-4; J gene: TRBJ1-4; clone size: -; CDR3 DNA: TGTGCCAGCAGCTTGGATCGGGGTATGGCTAATGAAAAACTGTTTTTT; CDR3 protein: CASSLDRGMANEKLFF
D gene: -; V gene: TRBV28; J gene: TRBJ1-1; clone size: few; CDR3 DNA: TGTGCCAGCAGTTTATCGGGCCGGGGGAACACTGAAGCTTTCTTT; CDR3 protein: CASSLSGRGNTEAFF
D gene: TRBD2; V gene: TRBV20-1; J gene: TRBJ2-4; clone size: -; CDR3 DNA: TGCAGTGCTAGTAGCGGGAGGGCCGGGGACATTCAGTACTTC; CDR3 protein: CSASSGRAGDIQYF
D gene: -; V gene: TRBV27; J gene: TRBJ2-1; clone size: -; CDR3 DNA: TGTGCCAGCAGTCTTACCCCAAGCGGGTTCGCCTACAATGAGCAGTTCTTC; CDR3 protein: CASSLTPSGFAYNEQFF
D gene: -; V gene: TRBV2; J gene: TRBJ1-4; clone size: -; CDR3 DNA: TGTGCCAGCAGAAGCTGGAGGACGCCTAATGAAAAACTGTTTTTT; CDR3 protein: CASRSWRTPNEKLFF
D gene: TRBD1; V gene: TRBV4-1; J gene: TRBJ1-2; clone size: -; CDR3 DNA: TGCGCCAGCAGCCAAGCACAGGGGGCGCTTGGCTACACCTTC; CDR3 protein: CASSQAQGALGYTF